This T cell receptor (beta chain) was profiled in a study of cytomegalovirus exposure and HLA in healthy donors. Looked up from germline, CDR1 is MDHEN and CDR2 is SYDVKM. The CDR3 is made up of 13 amino acids. V dropped 6 bases and J dropped 6 bases, with 12 bases sitting between them. This clone appeared a single time. Antigen unknown. Points from the study as a whole: The investigators catalogued 150 to 200 TCR beta chains as cytomegalovirus-associated. It was only CMV serostatus that was available as immune exposure information.

This PCR relied on a set of 60 Vbeta primers and 13 Jbeta primers. In the original analysis: In a later analysis, some 10 million of 83 million or so unique beta chains occurred in at least two donors. The assay was immunoSEQ multiplex PCR, and TCRdb's table has in-frame clones only and misses some. From that table come the V and J calls and clone size; the DNA was used to work out D and trimming. The sample has approximately 140,000 clones, 60% to 80% seen once. The rearrangement uses TRBV28 and TRBJ1-5; D perhaps matches TRBD1 (6 bases). The receptor was isolated from a woman aged 55-69 years in good health and CMV-seronegative. The sequencing sample was made of PBMCs. CDR3 bases: TGTGCCAGCAGACGGACAGTCGGTCAGCCCCAGCATTTT. Its protein product is CASRRTVGQPQHF.